This T cell receptor beta chain emerged from a study of shared clonotypes between healthy human individuals. Data came from immunoSEQ multiplex PCR; TCRdb stores just in-frame clones and leaves some out. The sample has around 1.1 million clones, approximately 80% seen once; the top ten hold roughly 0.9%. The germline V and J ends were trimmed by 0 bases and 6 bases, with 15 bases remaining between them. Germline CDR1 and CDR2: MNHEY and SVGAGI. This CDR3 spans 16 amino acids. The genes are TRBV6-5 and TRBJ2-1; D not resolved. The receptor was derived from a young man in good health. Some clones in this sample may be carry-over from other donors' samples. Input material: memory CD4+ T cells from PBMCs. The subset was: CD45RA-negative fraction. Here the CDR3 DNA reads TGTGCCAGCAGTTACTCTACGAGGCAGTCTCCCAATGAGCAGTTCTTC. Its protein is CASSYSTRQSPNEQFF.